This T cell receptor (beta chain) was sequenced during a study of OX40 agonist ivuxolimab in advanced cancers. Study-wide context: Patients received the agonistic anti-OX40 (CD134) antibody ivuxolimab. Partial responses occurred in three patients (one hepatocellular carcinoma, two cutaneous melanoma). Overall study findings and caveats: Some of the nonresponding patients also showed low levels of normalized T-cell clonal expansion. The CD4+ and CD8+ T cells in the blood had expanded clonally by week 6 at 0.1 to 3.0 mg/kg.

V was pared by 8 bases and J by 2 bases, with 4 bases of the junction left unmatched. Germline-derived CDR1 and CDR2 are LNHDA and SQIVND (reference sequence). CDR3 size: 13 residues. The table came from immunoSEQ multiplex PCR; TCRdb's copy has only in-frame clones and leaves some out. Among roughly 79,000 clones listed, approximately 90% were seen once. Of note for this clone: What it binds is unknown.

The starting material was CD4+ or CD8+ T cells sorted from blood, obtained in a trial of the OX40 agonist ivuxolimab. The chain combines TRBV19 with TRBJ2-3; 7 nucleotides agree with TRBD1. The TCR comes from an adult with an advanced solid tumor such as melanoma, head and neck, liver or kidney cancer. CDR3: CASGDRFTDTQYF. CDR3 coding DNA: TGTGCCAGTGGGGACAGATTCACAGATACGCAGTATTTT.